The 32 T cell receptor beta chains below all came from one sample that was sequenced in a study of cytomegalovirus exposure and HLA in healthy donors. Primers included in the PCR were 60 Vbeta and 13 Jbeta primers. Clones were sequenced by immunoSEQ multiplex PCR, and TCRdb holds only the in-frame ones, with some missing. The sample has 90,000 to 110,000 clones; under 90% are singletons. The sample consisted of PBMCs. All receptors derive from a woman in her twenties or thirties in good health and CMV-seronegative.

The chain uses TRBV7-9 and TRBJ2-3; D not certain. V was trimmed by 2 bases and J by 6 bases, leaving 3 bases between them. The CDR3 contains 11 residues. Germline CDR1 is SEHNR and CDR2 is FQNEAQ (reference sequence). This chain's CDR3 is CASSLSDTQYF. CDR3 bases: TGTGCCAGCAGCTTATCTGATACGCAGTATTTT. Full variable domain (missing parts from reference TRBV7-9 and TRBJ2-3): DTGVSQNPRHKITKRGQNVTFRCDPISEHNRLYWYRQTLGQGPEFLTYFQNEAQLEKSRLLSDRFSAERPKGSFSTLEIQRTEQGDSAMYLCASSLSDTQYFGPGTRLTVL.

This sequence joins TRBV20-1 and TRBJ1-1; TRBD1 might be the D (5 bases). Looked up from germline, CDR1 is DFQATT and CDR2 is SNEGSKA (reference sequence). The CDR3 is 11 amino acids. The V end was cut by 2 bases, the J end by 11 bases, with 12 bases between. CDR3: CSARLGGDAFF. For the CDR3, the DNA is TGCAGTGCTAGACTTGGGGGGGACGCTTTCTTT.

This clone was seen once. The chain has TRBV7-2 and TRBJ1-5; D unresolved. The germline V and J ends were trimmed by 5 bases and 6 bases, with 11 bases remaining between them. The CDR3 is 13 residues long. CDR1 SGHTA and CDR2 FQGNSA come from the germline V gene. The CDR3, as DNA: TGTGCCAGCAGCCCGGGTGAGGGTCAGCCCCAGCATTTT. Translating it yields CASSPGEGQPQHF. Full variable domain (rest looked up from reference TRBV7-2 and TRBJ1-5): GAGVSQSPSNKVTEKGKDVELRCDPISGHTALYWYRQSLGQGLEFLIYFQGNSAPDKSGLPSDRFSAERTGGSVSTLTIQRTQQEDSAVYLCASSPGEGQPQHFGDGTRLSIL.

V gene TRBV7-9 combines with J gene TRBJ1-2, with a weak D call TRBD1 (5 bases). The CDR3 has 14 amino acids. Per the germline V gene, CDR1 is SEHNR and CDR2 is FQNEAQ (reference sequence). Deletions cut 1 base from V and 5 bases from J, with 11 bases between. The CDR3 DNA sequence: TGTGCCAGCAGCTTAGAACAGGTCGGGTATGGCTACACCTTC. Residues: CASSLEQVGYGYTF.

The chain carries TRBV5-6 and TRBJ1-1; no reliable D call. The germline gives CDR1 SGHDT, CDR2 YYEEEE. This CDR3 region has 14 residues. Between the trimmed V and J ends, which lost 2 bases and 4 bases, there was a span of 12 bases. The CDR3 spells CASSLPVGSTEAFF. The CDR3 nucleotides are TGTGCCAGCAGCTTACCGGTTGGGAGCACTGAAGCTTTCTTT.

The rearrangement links TRBV5-6 to TRBJ2-7; possibly TRBD2 for D (7 bases). Trimming stripped 0 bases from V and 4 bases from J, with 11 bases between. CDR1 is SGHDT, CDR2 YYEEEE, per germline. The CDR3 is 14 residues long. In nucleotides, the CDR3 is TGTGCCAGCAGCTTGGGGGGGGGCGTGTACGAGCAGTACTTC. Its protein is CASSLGGGVYEQYF.

The V and J genes are TRBV28 and TRBJ2-2; 8 positions match TRBD1. This CDR3 region has 13 residues. In germline, CDR1 is MDHEN, CDR2 SYDVKM. J lost 9 bases, V lost 6 bases, and 6 bases had no gene match. The CDR3 spells CASSQDRDRELFF. CDR3 nucleotides: TGTGCCAGCAGCCAGGACAGGGACCGGGAGCTGTTTTTT.

The chain combines TRBV2 with TRBJ2-7; TRBD2 aligns across 9 bases. Unmatched junction bases numbered 12, after V lost 6 bases and J lost 3 bases. The CDR3 totals 16 residues. Germline V gene data show CDR1 as SNHLY and CDR2 as FYNNEI. This chain's CDR3 is CASSQTSGRTFYEQYF. For the CDR3, the DNA is TGTGCCAGCAGCCAGACTAGCGGACGAACCTTCTACGAGCAGTACTTC.

Written as DNA, the CDR3 is TGTGCCACCAGCAGAGATATTCGGGCGGGAGGCTACACCTTC. Residues: CATSRDIRAGGYTF. This sequence joins TRBV15 and TRBJ1-2; D is unresolved. In germline, CDR1 is LNHNV, CDR2 YYDKDF (reference sequence). The CDR3 is made up of 14 amino acids. The germline V and J ends were trimmed by 0 bases and 8 bases, with 13 bases remaining between them.

The V and J genes are TRBV18 and TRBJ2-3; D is unclear. V lost 4 bases and J lost 6, with 11 bases in between. Per germline, CDR1 KGHSH and CDR2 LQKENI. The CDR3 has 13 residues. The CDR3 reads CASSQSIYDTQYF. The CDR3 nucleotides are TGTGCCAGCTCACAGAGTATTTACGATACGCAGTATTTT.

The V call is TRBV18, the J call TRBJ1-5; 12 positions match TRBD1. Unmatched junction bases numbered 6, after V lost 3 bases and J lost 9 bases. Germline lookup yields CDR1 KGHSH and CDR2 LQKENI. This CDR3 comprises 15 residues. The CDR3, as DNA: TGTGCCAGCTCACCCGGGACAGGGGGCGTTCGGCCCCAGCATTTT. Translating gives CASSPGTGGVRPQHF. Combining the CDR3 with reference TRBV18 and TRBJ1-5 gives the whole variable domain NAGVMQNPRHLVRRRGQEARLRCSPMKGHSHVYWYRQLPEEGLKFMVYLQKENIIDESGMPKERFSAEFPKEGPSILRIQQVVRGDSAAYFCASSPGTGGVRPQHFGDGTRLSIL.

This chain joins TRBV18 and TRBJ2-7; 7 bases map to TRBD1. Per germline, CDR1 KGHSH and CDR2 LQKENI. The CDR3 extends over 13 amino acids. J was trimmed by 2 bases and V by 4 bases; bases with no gene match: 2. CDR3 sequence reads: CASSLGQPYEQYF. The CDR3 DNA follows: TGTGCCAGCTCACTGGGACAGCCCTACGAGCAGTACTTC.

The rearrangement joins TRBV6-6 to TRBJ2-5, with D possibly TRBD2 on 6 matching bases. This CDR3 spans 16 amino acids. Germline values: CDR1 MNHNY, CDR2 SVGAGI (reference sequence). The V end was cut by 6 bases, the J end by 5 bases, with 22 bases between. CDR3 protein: CASSTWEARAGETQYF. CDR3 in DNA: TGTGCCAGCAGCACCTGGGAGGCCCGCGCAGGGGAGACCCAGTACTTC.

The chain uses TRBV28 and TRBJ1-5; perhaps TRBD1 as D (5 bases). Trimming pared 6 bases from V and 4 bases from J, leaving 10 bases between. The germline CDR1 and CDR2 sequences are MDHEN and SYDVKM. The CDR3 has 13 residues. The CDR3 bases are TGTGCCAGCAGCCCCGACAGTAATCAGCCCCAGCATTTT. This translates into CASSPDSNQPQHF.

The V call is TRBV27, the J call TRBJ2-6; TRBD1 aligns across 8 bases. Trimming took 3 bases from V and 0 from J; bases not matched to a gene: 4. Germline CDR1 MNHEY, CDR2 SMNVEV (reference sequence). CDR3 length: 17 amino acids. The CDR3 sequence is CASSLVTGGSGANVLTF. Written as DNA, the CDR3 is TGTGCCAGCAGTTTGGTTACAGGGGGCTCTGGGGCCAACGTCCTGACTTTC.

The chain uses TRBV10-1 and TRBJ1-2; 7 nucleotides line up with TRBD1. Looked up from germline, CDR1 is WNHNN and CDR2 is SYGVQD (reference sequence). The CDR3 has 13 amino acids. The V gene end was trimmed by 5 bases and the J gene end by 2 bases; junction bases not matched to a gene: 2. CDR3 sequence: CASSQTGNYGYTF. The CDR3 region has the DNA TGCGCCAGCAGTCAGACAGGGAACTATGGCTACACCTTC.

This chain links TRBV5-1 with TRBJ2-5, with 9 bases identical to TRBD1. V shed 4 bases, J shed 2 bases, and the junction held 6 bases outside the gene matches. This CDR3 comprises 15 residues. Germline V gene lookup returns CDR1 SGHRS and CDR2 YFSETQ. CDR3 coding DNA: TGCGCCAGCAGCCTGCTGGGGACAGGGCAAGAGACCCAGTACTTC. Its protein product is CASSLLGTGQETQYF.

There are a few counts of this clone. The chain is built from TRBV5-6 and TRBJ2-1, with TRBD2 matching 11 bases. Trimming removed 5 bases from V and 4 bases from J; junction bases left unmatched: 5. The CDR3 runs to 15 residues. Germline V gene lookup returns CDR1 SGHDT and CDR2 YYEEEE. CDR3 region: CASSSGTSGYNEQFF. CDR3 nucleotide sequence: TGTGCCAGCAGTTCCGGGACTAGCGGTTACAATGAGCAGTTCTTC.

The genes are TRBV7-6 and TRBJ2-1; TRBD2 matches 7 bases. CDR3 length: 16 residues. V dropped 5 bases and J dropped 10; count of bases not matched to a gene: 17. Germline values: CDR1 SGHVS, CDR2 FNYEAQ. The CDR3 here is CASSRNLAVGGQEQFF. CDR3 DNA: TGTGCCAGCAGCCGAAACCTAGCGGTTGGGGGTCAGGAGCAGTTCTTC.

This clone was counted between two and nine times. The gene calls are TRBV11-3 and TRBJ2-1; 9 bases line up with TRBD2. Germline V lookup: CDR1 SGHNT, CDR2 YENEEA. After removal of 5 bases from V and 10 bases from J, the junction contained 9 bases not matched to a gene. The CDR3 has 14 residues. The CDR3 spells CASSPSPTSGEQFF. The CDR3 nucleotides read TGTGCCAGCAGCCCCTCTCCCACTAGCGGGGAGCAGTTCTTC.

The chain recombines TRBV7-9 with TRBJ2-2; TRBD1 aligns across 7 bases. The junction had 2 bases not matched to a gene; V was cut back by 11 bases and J by 5 bases. The CDR3 is 11 amino acids. The germline gives CDR1 SEHNR, CDR2 FQNEAQ (reference sequence). The CDR3 loop is CASGGTGELFF. In DNA, the CDR3 is TGTGCCTCAGGGGGAACCGGGGAGCTGTTTTTT.

This clone was seen more than once but under ten times. The chain employs TRBV4-2 and TRBJ2-7, with a weak D call TRBD1 (6 bases). The germline gives CDR1 LGHNA, CDR2 YNFKEQ. V was cut by 0 bases and J by 6 bases, with 9 bases left in between. The CDR3 has 13 residues. The CDR3 is CASSQEGAREQYF. CDR3 nucleotide sequence: TGTGCCAGCAGCCAAGAGGGGGCTCGCGAGCAGTACTTC.

The J gene is TRBJ1-5, the V gene TRBV18; 7 bases are a match to TRBD1. The V and J ends lost 5 bases and 4 bases, in that order; junction bases with no gene match: 11. The CDR3 loop spans 16 amino acids. Germline CDR1 is KGHSH and CDR2 is LQKENI. CDR3 nucleotides: TGTGCCAGCTCAGGCTCCAGACAGGGCGAAAATCAGCCCCAGCATTTT. Encoded protein: CASSGSRQGENQPQHF.

The rearrangement joins TRBV7-3 to TRBJ2-3; D is perhaps TRBD2 (7 bases). CDR1 is SGHTA, CDR2 FQGTGA, per germline. The length of the CDR3 is 13 residues. Trimming stripped 5 bases from V and 6 bases from J, with 12 bases between. The DNA of the CDR3 is TGTGCCAGCAGCCGGGGGGCCAAGGATACGCAGTATTTT. This translates into CASSRGAKDTQYF.

The CDR3 here is CASSFTLAGANNEQFF. The CDR3, as DNA: TGTGCCAGCAGTTTTACTCTGGCAGGGGCTAACAATGAGCAGTTCTTC. The V call is TRBV27, the J call TRBJ2-1, with a weak D call TRBD1 (6 bases). The CDR3 totals 16 residues. V was trimmed by 3 bases and J by 5 bases, leaving 17 bases between them. Per the germline V gene, CDR1 is MNHEY and CDR2 is SMNVEV (reference sequence).

The chain is built from TRBV11-2 and TRBJ1-2, with 7 bases that match TRBD1. Germline trimming cut 5 bases from V and 11 bases from J; bases unmatched to any gene: 11. Germline V lookup: CDR1 SGHAT, CDR2 FQNNGV. The CDR3 sequence is 13 residues long. The CDR3 region is CASSPGGAQMYTF. CDR3 in DNA: TGTGCCAGCAGCCCAGGGGGAGCACAAATGTACACCTTC.

This clone has just one count. V is TRBV4-1 and J is TRBJ2-1, with 9 positions matching TRBD1. Trimming cost V 2 bases and J 3 bases; bases outside gene matches: 5. The germline V gene encodes CDR1 MGHRA and CDR2 YSYEKL. The CDR3 totals 16 residues. The CDR3, as DNA: TGCGCCAGCAGCCAACGGTTGGGACAGGGCTACAATGAGCAGTTCTTC. It specifies CASSQRLGQGYNEQFF.

This chain links TRBV29-1 with TRBJ2-5; tentative D call: TRBD1 (5 bases). The length of the CDR3 is 14 residues. Germline V gene sequence: CDR1 SQVTM, CDR2 ANQGSEA. V was shortened by 2 bases and J by 1 base, with 11 bases between the two germline ends. DNA for the CDR3: TGCAGCGTTGAACAAGGGGTTGGCCAAGAGACCCAGTACTTC. This translates into CSVEQGVGQETQYF.

The rearrangement uses TRBV30 and TRBJ2-3, with 11 nucleotides matching TRBD2. J was trimmed by 5 bases and V by 3 bases; bases with no gene match: 7. CDR1 is GTSNPN, CDR2 SVGIG, per germline (reference sequence). This CDR3 region has 15 residues. CDR3 in amino acids: CAWRGTSGGRDTQYF. The CDR3 DNA follows: TGTGCCTGGAGGGGGACTAGCGGCGGGAGAGATACGCAGTATTTT.

The rearrangement links TRBV10-3 to TRBJ2-7; 7 bases map to TRBD1. V was clipped by 6 bases and J by 7 bases; unmatched bases: 12. From germline, CDR1 is ENHRY and CDR2 SYGVKD. The CDR3 is 14 residues long. In DNA form, the CDR3 reads TGTGCCATCAGGATGACAGGGCCCTCTGAGGAGCAGTACTTC. Encoded protein: CAIRMTGPSEEQYF.

The CDR3 spells CASSLETGLRTDTQYF. In nucleotides, the CDR3 is TGTGCCAGCAGCTTGGAGACAGGCCTCCGCACAGATACGCAGTATTTT. The chain recombines TRBV5-6 with TRBJ2-3, with a possible D match to TRBD1 (6 bases). CDR3 size: 16 residues. Germline V gene lookup returns CDR1 SGHDT and CDR2 YYEEEE. Trimming left V 0 bases short and J 1 base short, with 12 bases between.

A few counts support this clone. The chain couples TRBV25-1 to TRBJ2-3; TRBD2 might be the D (6 bases). The CDR3 spans 14 residues. V was pared by 3 bases and J by 2 bases, with 9 bases between. The germline CDR1 and CDR2 sequences are MGHDK and SYGVNS. The CDR3 reads CASSDGGFTDTQYF. The DNA for the CDR3 is TGTGCCAGCAGTGACGGGGGATTCACAGATACGCAGTATTTT.